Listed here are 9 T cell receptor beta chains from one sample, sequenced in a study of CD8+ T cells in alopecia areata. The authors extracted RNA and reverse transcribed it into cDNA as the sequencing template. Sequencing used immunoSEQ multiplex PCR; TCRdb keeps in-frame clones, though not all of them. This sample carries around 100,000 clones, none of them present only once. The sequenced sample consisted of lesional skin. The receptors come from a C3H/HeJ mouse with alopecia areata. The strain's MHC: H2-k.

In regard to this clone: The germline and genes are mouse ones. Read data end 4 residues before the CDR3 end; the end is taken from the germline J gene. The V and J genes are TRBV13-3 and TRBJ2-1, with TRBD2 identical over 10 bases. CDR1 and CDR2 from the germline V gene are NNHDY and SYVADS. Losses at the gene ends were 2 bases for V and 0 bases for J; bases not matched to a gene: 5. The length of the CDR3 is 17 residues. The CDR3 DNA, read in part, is TGTGCCAGCAGTGAACTGGGACTGGGGTATAACTATGCT. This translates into CASSELGLGYNYA. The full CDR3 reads CASSELGLGYNYAEQFF.

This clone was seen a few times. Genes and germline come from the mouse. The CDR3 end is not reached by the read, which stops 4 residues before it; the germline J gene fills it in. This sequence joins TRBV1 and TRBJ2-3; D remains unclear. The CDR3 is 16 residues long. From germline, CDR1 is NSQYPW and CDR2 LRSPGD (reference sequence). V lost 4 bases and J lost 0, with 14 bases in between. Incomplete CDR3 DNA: TGCACCTGCAGTGTCCTTCCCCTCAGTAGTGCAGAA. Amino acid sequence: CTCSVLPLSSAE. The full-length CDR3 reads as CTCSVLPLSSAETLYF.

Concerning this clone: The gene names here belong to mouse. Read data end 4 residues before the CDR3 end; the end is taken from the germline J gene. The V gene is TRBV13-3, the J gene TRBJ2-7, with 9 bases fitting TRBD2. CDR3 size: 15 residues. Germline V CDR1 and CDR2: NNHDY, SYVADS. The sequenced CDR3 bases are TGTGCCAGCAGTGATGGGTGGGGGGGCTGGTAT. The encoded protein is CASSDGWGGWY. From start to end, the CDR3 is CASSDGWGGWYEQYF.

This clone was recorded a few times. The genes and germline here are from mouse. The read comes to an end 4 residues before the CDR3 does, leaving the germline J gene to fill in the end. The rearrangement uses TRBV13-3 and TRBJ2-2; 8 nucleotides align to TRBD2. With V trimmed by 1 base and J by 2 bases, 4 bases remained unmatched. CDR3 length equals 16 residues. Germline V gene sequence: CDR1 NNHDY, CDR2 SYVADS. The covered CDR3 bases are TGTGCCAGCAGTGATAAGGACTGGGAGAACACCGGG. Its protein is CASSDKDWENTG. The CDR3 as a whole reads CASSDKDWENTGQLYF.

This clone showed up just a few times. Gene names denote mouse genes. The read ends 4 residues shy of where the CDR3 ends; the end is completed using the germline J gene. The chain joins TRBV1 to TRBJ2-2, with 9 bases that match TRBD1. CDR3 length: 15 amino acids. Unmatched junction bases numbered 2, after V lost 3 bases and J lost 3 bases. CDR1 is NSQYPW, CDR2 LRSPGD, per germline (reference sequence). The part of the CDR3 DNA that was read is TGCACCTGCAGTGCGCGGGACAGGGACACCGGG. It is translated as CTCSARDRDTG. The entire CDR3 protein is CTCSARDRDTGQLYF.

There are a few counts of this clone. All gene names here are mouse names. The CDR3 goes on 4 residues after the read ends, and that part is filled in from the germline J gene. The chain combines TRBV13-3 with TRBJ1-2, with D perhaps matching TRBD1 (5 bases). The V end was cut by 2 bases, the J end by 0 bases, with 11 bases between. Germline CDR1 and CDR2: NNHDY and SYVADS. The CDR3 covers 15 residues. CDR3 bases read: TGTGCCAGCAGTGACCTCCAGGGAGCAAACTCC. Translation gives CASSDLQGANS. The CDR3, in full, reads CASSDLQGANSDYTF.

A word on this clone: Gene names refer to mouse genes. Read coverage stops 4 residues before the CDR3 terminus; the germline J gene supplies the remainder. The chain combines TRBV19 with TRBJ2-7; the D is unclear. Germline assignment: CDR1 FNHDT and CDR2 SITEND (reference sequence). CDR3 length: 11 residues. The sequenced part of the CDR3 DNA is TGTGCCAGCATCTTCTTATAT. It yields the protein CASIFLY. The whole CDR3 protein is CASIFLYEQYF.

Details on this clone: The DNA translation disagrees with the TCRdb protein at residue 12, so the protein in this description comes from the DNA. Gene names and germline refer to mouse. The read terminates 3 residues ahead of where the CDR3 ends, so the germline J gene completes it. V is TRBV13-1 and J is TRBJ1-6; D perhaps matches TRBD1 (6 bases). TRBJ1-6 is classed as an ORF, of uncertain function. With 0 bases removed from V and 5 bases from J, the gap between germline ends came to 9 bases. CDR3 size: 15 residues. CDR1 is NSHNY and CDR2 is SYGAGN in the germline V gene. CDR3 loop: CASSDAQGDNSPLYF. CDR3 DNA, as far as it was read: TGTGCCAGCAGTGATGCACAGGGTGATAATTCGCCC.

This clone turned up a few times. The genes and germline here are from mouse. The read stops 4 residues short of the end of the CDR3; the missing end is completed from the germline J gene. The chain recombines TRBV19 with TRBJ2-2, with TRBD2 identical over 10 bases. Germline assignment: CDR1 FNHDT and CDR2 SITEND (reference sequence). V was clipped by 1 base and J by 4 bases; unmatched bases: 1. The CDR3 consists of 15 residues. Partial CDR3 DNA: TGTGCCAGCAGTATACTGGGGGGGCGCACCGGG. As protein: CASSILGGRTG. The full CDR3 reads CASSILGGRTGQLYF. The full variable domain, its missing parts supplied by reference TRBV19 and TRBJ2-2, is GGIITQTPKFLIGQEGQKLTLKCQQNFNHDTMYWYRQDSGKGLRLIYYSITENDLQKGDLSEGYDASREKKSSFSLTVTSAQKNEMAVFLCASSILGGRTGQLYFGEGSKLTVL.